What follows are 28 T cell receptor beta chains derived from one specimen sequenced in a study of low-dose radiotherapy and immunotherapy resistance in tumors. Both TCRalpha and TCRbeta chains were reverse transcribed with V-gene-specific primers. With a V-primer adapter and a constant-region primer, TCRs were amplified for about 20 PCR cycles. TCRdb ran MiXCR on the reads and lists one entry per CDR3 protein. The data show 8,500 to 9,500 distinct CDR3 sequences, 60% to 80% seen once. These TCRs come from a human donor with advanced metastatic prostate, ovarian, gallbladder or colorectal cancer (not recorded which). This table probably holds off-target reads from a library built for another chain.

CDR3 coding DNA: TGTGCCAGCACCGAGGCCCCTAGCAGATACAATGAGCAGTTCTTC. It specifies CASTEAPSRYNEQFF. V and J are TRBV2 and TRBJ2-1, with TRBD2 as a possible D gene (5 bases). Per germline, CDR1 SNHLY and CDR2 FYNNEI. V was clipped by 7 bases and J by 4 bases, with 17 bases between them. The CDR3 is made up of 15 amino acids.

The V call is TRBV28, the J call TRBJ2-7, with D perhaps TRBD2 (6 bases). Germline V CDR1 and CDR2: MDHEN, SYDVKM. V lost 2 bases and J 2 bases, leaving 10 bases between the germline ends. CDR3 size: 14 residues. The CDR3 reads CASSLGTGAYEQYF. In DNA, the CDR3 is TGTGCCAGCAGTTTAGGGACGGGAGCCTACGAGCAGTACTTC.

V is TRBV5-4 and J is TRBJ2-2, with TRBD2 matching over 11 bases. The CDR3 consists of 16 residues. From germline, CDR1 is SGHNT and CDR2 YYREEE (reference sequence). V was pared by 4 bases and J by 3 bases, with 5 bases of the junction left unmatched. For the CDR3, the DNA is TGTGCCAGCAGCGGGCTAGCGGGGGGCCACACCGGGGAGCTGTTTTTT. Its protein is CASSGLAGGHTGELFF.

V gene TRBV6-6 combines with J gene TRBJ2-1; 12 bases map to TRBD1. CDR3 size: 15 residues. CDR1 is MNHNY and CDR2 is SVGAGI in the germline V gene (reference sequence). V lost 6 bases to trimming and J lost 9 bases; unmatched junction nucleotides: 9. CDR3 sequence: CASRHGTGGFSEQFF. The DNA of the CDR3 is TGTGCCAGCAGACATGGGACAGGGGGCTTCAGTGAGCAGTTCTTC.

This chain links TRBV20-1 with TRBJ2-3; TRBD1 matches 8 bases. Unmatched junction bases numbered 6, after V lost 6 bases and J lost 1 base. The CDR3 totals 14 residues. Per the germline V gene, CDR1 is DFQATT and CDR2 is SNEGSKA (reference sequence). CDR3 DNA: TGCAGTGCCCAAAGGGGACAGGGCACAGATACGCAGTATTTT. Translated: CSAQRGQGTDTQYF.

The CDR3 loop is CASSISGSGYEQYF. The DNA for the CDR3 is TGTGCCAGCAGTATCTCCGGGAGCGGGTACGAGCAGTACTTC. The V call is TRBV6-8, the J call TRBJ2-7; a possible D gene is TRBD2 (6 bases). With 5 bases removed from V and 4 bases from J, the gap between germline ends came to 15 bases. The CDR3 sequence is 14 residues long. CDR1 is MNHGY and CDR2 is SAAAGT in the germline V gene.

This clonotype appeared a few times. The rearrangement links TRBV5-1 to TRBJ1-1; D is undetermined. Deletions cut 2 bases from V and 1 base from J, with 6 bases between. Germline assignment: CDR1 SGHRS and CDR2 YFSETQ. This CDR3 is built from 13 residues. CDR3 in amino acids: CASSFERNTEAFF. The CDR3 DNA reads as TGCGCCAGCAGCTTCGAGAGGAACACTGAAGCTTTCTTT.

This clonotype was picked up a small number of times. The chain carries TRBV12-3 or TRBV12-4 and TRBJ1-2, with D unclear. The CDR3 is 11 amino acids. V was pared by 1 base and J by 5 bases, with 2 bases between. The CDR3 sequence is CASSLGYGYTF. The DNA for the CDR3 is TGTGCCAGCAGTTTAGGGTATGGCTACACCTTC.

This chain uses TRBV28 with TRBJ1-5; D unclear. V lost 4 bases and J 1 base, leaving 8 bases between the germline ends. CDR3 length: 14 amino acids. Germline V gene data show CDR1 as MDHEN and CDR2 as SYDVKM. In DNA, the CDR3 is TGTGCCAGCAGTTACAGCGGAAGCAATCAGCCCCAGCATTTT. It is translated as CASSYSGSNQPQHF.

The V gene is TRBV6-2 or TRBV6-3, the J gene TRBJ2-1, with 9 positions matching TRBD2. Germline loops: CDR1 MNHEY, CDR2 SVGEGT. The CDR3 consists of 13 residues. V was pared by 4 bases and J by 8 bases, with 3 bases of the junction left unmatched. The CDR3 sequence is CASSSWTSDEQFF. DNA of the CDR3: TGTGCCAGCAGTTCCTGGACTAGCGATGAGCAGTTCTTC.

This clonotype was counted a single time. The chain joins TRBV3-1 to TRBJ1-1; 7 positions agree with TRBD1. Germline trimming cut 1 base from V and 7 bases from J; bases unmatched to any gene: 6. CDR1 and CDR2 from the germline V gene are LGHDT and YNNKEL (reference sequence). CDR3 size: 14 residues. CDR3 amino acids: CASSQAGQALEAFF. The CDR3, as DNA: TGTGCCAGCAGCCAAGCCGGACAGGCCCTTGAAGCTTTCTTT.

The gene calls are TRBV5-1 and TRBJ2-7; perhaps TRBD1 as D (5 bases). Germline V gives CDR1 SGHRS, CDR2 YFSETQ. CDR3 length equals 13 residues. Trimming took off 5 bases at V and 1 base at J, with 10 bases between the two ends. As DNA, the CDR3 is TGCGCCAGCAGTGATGACAGATCCTACGAGCAGTACTTC. Translated, it gives CASSDDRSYEQYF. Full variable domain (missing parts from reference TRBV5-1 and TRBJ2-7): KAGVTQTPRYLIKTRGQQVTLSCSPISGHRSVSWYQQTPGQGLQFLFEYFSETQRNKGNFPGRFSGRQFSNSRSEMNVSTLELGDSALYLCASSDDRSYEQYFGPGTRLTVT.

The V call is TRBV7-2, the J call TRBJ2-3, with a tentative D call TRBD2 (6 bases). V was trimmed by 6 bases and J by 2 bases, leaving 12 bases between them. In germline, CDR1 is SGHTA, CDR2 FQGNSA. There are 14 residues in the CDR3. CDR3 sequence reads: CASSPRDFTDTQYF. The CDR3 region has the DNA TGTGCCAGCAGTCCCAGGGACTTCACAGATACGCAGTATTTT.

The chain couples TRBV29-1 to TRBJ2-1; D is unresolved. Germline V gene data show CDR1 as SQVTM and CDR2 as ANQGSEA. The CDR3 covers 15 residues. The ends were cut back, 0 bases at V and 6 bases at J, with 15 bases in the middle. In DNA form, the CDR3 reads TGCAGCGTTGAAGATCACCGGCAGGTGGCCAATGAGCAGTTCTTC. Its protein product is CSVEDHRQVANEQFF.

V usage is TRBV5-1 and J usage is TRBJ2-5; 10 bases fit TRBD1. CDR1 is SGHRS and CDR2 is YFSETQ in the germline V gene. The CDR3 spans 15 residues. The V gene end was trimmed by 3 bases and the J gene end by 4 bases; junction bases not matched to a gene: 6. The CDR3 DNA is TGCGCCAGCAGCTCACGACAGGGGGCTGGAGAGACCCAGTACTTC. The encoded protein is CASSSRQGAGETQYF.

The chain links TRBV6-5 to TRBJ1-1, with 8 bases that match TRBD1. Germline assignment: CDR1 MNHEY and CDR2 SVGAGI. CDR3 length: 12 residues. The CDR3 coding sequence is TGTGCTGCGCAGGGGGCGTACACTGAAGCTTTCTTT. This sequence encodes CAAQGAYTEAFF.

This clonotype has more than one count but fewer than ten. The V call is TRBV6-6, the J call TRBJ2-7; the D call may be TRBD1 or TRBD2 (5 bases each). CDR1 is MNHNY and CDR2 is SVGAGI in the germline V gene (reference sequence). The CDR3 contains 15 residues. Trimming stripped 5 bases from V and 5 bases from J, with 19 bases between. The CDR3, as DNA: TGTGCCAGCAGTACCCTCCGGGACCCAACCCACGAGCAGTACTTC. Amino acid sequence: CASSTLRDPTHEQYF.

The chain links TRBV12-3 or TRBV12-4 to TRBJ2-4; D is perhaps TRBD2 (6 bases). V lost 1 base to trimming and J lost 2 bases, with 12 bases between them. The CDR3 spans 16 residues. The CDR3 loop is CASSLGARGSKNIQYF. CDR3 coding DNA: TGTGCCAGCAGTTTAGGGGCCCGGGGGTCCAAAAACATTCAGTACTTC.

This CDR3 is CASSADRALRTDTQYF. For the CDR3, the DNA is TGTGCCAGCAGTGCCGACAGGGCTCTCCGCACAGATACGCAGTATTTT. This sequence joins TRBV9 and TRBJ2-3; 7 nucleotides align to TRBD1. The germline CDR1 and CDR2 sequences are SGDLS and YYNGEE. The CDR3 contains 16 residues. J lost 1 base, V lost 5 bases, and 10 bases had no gene match.

This chain connects TRBV29-1 to TRBJ2-7, with D tentatively TRBD1 (6 bases). Trimming cost V 5 bases and J 4 bases, with 18 bases left between them. The germline gives CDR1 SQVTM, CDR2 ANQGSEA. This CDR3 has 14 residues. Written as DNA, the CDR3 is TGCAGCGTTAGGTCTGCAGGGGTGAAATACGAGCAGTACTTC. It is translated as CSVRSAGVKYEQYF.

V is TRBV6-5 and J is TRBJ1-1, with TRBD1 identical over 8 bases. CDR3 length: 14 amino acids. The J segment lost 7 bases and the V segment lost 5 bases, leaving 9 bases of the junction unmatched. Per the germline V gene, CDR1 is MNHEY and CDR2 is SVGAGI. The CDR3 region has the DNA TGTGCCAGCAGTCTTGGACAGGGCAGTATTGAAGCTTTCTTT. Translation gives CASSLGQGSIEAFF.

This clonotype was seen a handful of times. This chain uses TRBV29-1 with TRBJ1-5; D perhaps matches TRBD1 (5 bases). The CDR3 consists of 13 residues. The V gene's germline CDR1 is SQVTM and CDR2 ANQGSEA. Trimming took 7 bases from V and 3 from J, leaving 13 bases between them. The CDR3 loop is CSAGGSINQPQHF. DNA for the CDR3: TGCAGCGCCGGGGGGTCTATCAATCAGCCCCAGCATTTT. Looking up the rest from reference TRBV29-1 and TRBJ1-5 gives the full variable domain: SAVISQKPSRDICQRGTSLTIQCQVDSQVTMMFWYRQQPGQSLTLIATANQGSEATYESGFVIDKFPISRPNLTFSTLTVSNMSPEDSSIYLCSAGGSINQPQHFGDGTRLSIL.

V gene TRBV9 combines with J gene TRBJ2-4; D tentatively fits TRBD1 or TRBD2 (5 bases each). Germline V lookup: CDR1 SGDLS, CDR2 YYNGEE. With 4 bases removed from V and 8 bases from J, the gap between germline ends came to 19 bases. This CDR3 contains 15 residues. This chain's CDR3 is CASSSEGRQGDIQYF. The DNA of the CDR3 is TGTGCCAGCAGCTCAGAGGGCCGGCAGGGAGACATTCAGTACTTC.

This chain joins TRBV29-1 and TRBJ2-7, with 10 bases matching TRBD2. J lost 5 bases, V lost 4 bases, and 14 bases had no gene match. The CDR3 spans 16 residues. Germline CDR1 and CDR2: SQVTM and ANQGSEA. The CDR3, as DNA: TGCAGCGTTGTGGGACTAGCGCCAGCTTGGGAGGACGAGCAGTACTTC. It is translated as CSVVGLAPAWEDEQYF.

The chain combines TRBV28 with TRBJ2-7; no firm D call. The ends were cut back, 8 bases at V and 6 bases at J, with 14 bases in the middle. Germline lookup yields CDR1 MDHEN and CDR2 SYDVKM. The CDR3 length is 12 residues. The CDR3 bases are TGTGCCAGCCGCGAGGCCTCGGGCGAGCAGTACTTC. This encodes CASREASGEQYF.

The V gene is TRBV2, the J gene TRBJ2-7; D call uncertain. This CDR3 region has 15 residues. Deletions cut 4 bases from V and 3 bases from J, with 16 bases between. Germline assignment: CDR1 SNHLY and CDR2 FYNNEI. The chain's CDR3 is CASSAVLDPLYEQYF. In DNA, the CDR3 is TGTGCCAGCAGTGCGGTTTTAGACCCCCTCTACGAGCAGTACTTC. The full variable domain, rest sourced from reference TRBV2 and TRBJ2-7, is EPEVTQTPSHQVTQMGQEVILRCVPISNHLYFYWYRQILGQKVEFLVSFYNNEISEKSEIFDDQFSVERPDGSNFTLKIRSTKLEDSAMYFCASSAVLDPLYEQYFGPGTRLTVT.

The CDR3 region is CASSRDSQETQYF. The CDR3 nucleotides read TGTGCCAGCTCCCGGGACAGTCAAGAGACCCAGTACTTC. This sequence joins TRBV18 and TRBJ2-5; 7 nucleotides line up with TRBD1. J gave up 2 bases and V 6 bases, and 3 bases lay outside the gene matches. The CDR3 loop spans 13 amino acids. Per germline, CDR1 KGHSH and CDR2 LQKENI. Full variable domain (outside the CDR3, taken from reference TRBV18 and TRBJ2-5): NAGVMQNPRHLVRRRGQEARLRCSPMKGHSHVYWYRQLPEEGLKFMVYLQKENIIDESGMPKERFSAEFPKEGPSILRIQQVVRGDSAAYFCASSRDSQETQYFGPGTRLLVL.

The chain is built from TRBV7-9 and TRBJ1-4; 7 bases line up with TRBD1. CDR3 length: 14 amino acids. Germline V gene lookup returns CDR1 SEHNR and CDR2 FQNEAQ (reference sequence). The ends lost 5 bases at V and 6 bases at J; junction bases unmatched: 6. The CDR3 protein is CASSADRMDEKLFF. In DNA form, the CDR3 reads TGTGCCAGCAGCGCGGACAGGATGGATGAAAAACTGTTTTTT. The whole variable domain, remainder taken from reference TRBV7-9 and TRBJ1-4, is DTGVSQNPRHKITKRGQNVTFRCDPISEHNRLYWYRQTLGQGPEFLTYFQNEAQLEKSRLLSDRFSAERPKGSFSTLEIQRTEQGDSAMYLCASSADRMDEKLFFGSGTQLSVL.